This T cell receptor (beta chain) originates from a study of T cell responses to AZD1222 COVID-19 vaccine. Sequencing used immunoSEQ multiplex PCR; TCRdb keeps in-frame clones, though not all of them. The data show around 190,000 clones, around 94% seen once. Points from the study as a whole: The span of vaccine-associated CD4 TCRs extended across spike, with dominance at 160-218 and 743-854. Among those given AZD1222, only six were seropositive at baseline. The donors showed a predominance of white British ancestry and of females, with possible underestimation of clonal diversity. Reportedly, nearly half the spike-specific TCRs target unmutated variant regions.

The CDR3 runs to 15 residues. CDR1 and CDR2 from the germline V gene are SGHRS and YFSETQ. V was shortened by 5 bases and J by 0 bases, with 14 bases between the two germline ends. In regard to this clone: Its specificity is not known. The sample contains more than one DNA sequence encoding this CDR3.

The TCR sequence derives from an adult in good health. The V gene is TRBV5-1, the J gene TRBJ1-1, with a tentative D call TRBD1 (6 bases). The source was peripheral blood, collected on day 0 of AZD1222 vaccination. The CDR3 DNA reads as TGCGCCAGCAGTCCACTTACAGGGATGAACACTGAAGCTTTCTTT. Amino acids: CASSPLTGMNTEAFF. Full variable domain (remainder filled in from reference TRBV5-1 and TRBJ1-1): KAGVTQTPRYLIKTRGQQVTLSCSPISGHRSVSWYQQTPGQGLQFLFEYFSETQRNKGNFPGRFSGRQFSNSRSEMNVSTLELGDSALYLCASSPLTGMNTEAFFGQGTRLTVV.